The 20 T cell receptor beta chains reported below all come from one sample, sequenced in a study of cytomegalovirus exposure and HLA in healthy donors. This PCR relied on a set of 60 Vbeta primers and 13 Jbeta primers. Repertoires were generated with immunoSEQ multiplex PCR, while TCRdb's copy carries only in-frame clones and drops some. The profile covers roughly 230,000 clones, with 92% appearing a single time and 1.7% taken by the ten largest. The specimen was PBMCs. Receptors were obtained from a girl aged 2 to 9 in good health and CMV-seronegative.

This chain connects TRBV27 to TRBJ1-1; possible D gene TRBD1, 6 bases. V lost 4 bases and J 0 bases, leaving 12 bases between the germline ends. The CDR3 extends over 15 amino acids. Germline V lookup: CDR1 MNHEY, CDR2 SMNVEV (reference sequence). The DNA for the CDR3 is TGTGCCAGCAGTTGGACGGGACAATTGAACACTGAAGCTTTCTTT. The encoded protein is CASSWTGQLNTEAFF.

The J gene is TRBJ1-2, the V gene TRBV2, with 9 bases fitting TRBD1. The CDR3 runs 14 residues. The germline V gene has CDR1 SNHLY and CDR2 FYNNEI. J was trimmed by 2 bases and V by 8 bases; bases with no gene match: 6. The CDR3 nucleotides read TGTGCCAGCTTAAAAGGACAGGGGAACTATGGCTACACCTTC. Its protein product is CASLKGQGNYGYTF.

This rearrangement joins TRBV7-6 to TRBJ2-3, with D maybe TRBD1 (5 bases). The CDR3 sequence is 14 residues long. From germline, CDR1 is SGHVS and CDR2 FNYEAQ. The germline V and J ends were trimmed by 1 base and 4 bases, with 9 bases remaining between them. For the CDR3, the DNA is TGTGCCAGCAGCTTAGGACAGAAGTCAGATACGCAGTATTTT. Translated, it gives CASSLGQKSDTQYF.

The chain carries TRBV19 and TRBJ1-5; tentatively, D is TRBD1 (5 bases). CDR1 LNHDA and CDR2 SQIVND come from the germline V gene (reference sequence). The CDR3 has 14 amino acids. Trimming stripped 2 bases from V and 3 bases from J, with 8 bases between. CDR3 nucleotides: TGTGCCAGTAGTATAAGACAGAACAATCAGCCCCAGCATTTT. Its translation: CASSIRQNNQPQHF.

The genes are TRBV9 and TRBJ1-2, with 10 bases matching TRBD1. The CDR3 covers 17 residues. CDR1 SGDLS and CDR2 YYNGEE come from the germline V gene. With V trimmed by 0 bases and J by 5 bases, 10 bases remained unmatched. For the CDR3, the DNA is TGTGCCAGCAGCGTAGGGGTGACAGGGGGCCTCGGTTATGGCTACACCTTC. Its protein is CASSVGVTGGLGYGYTF.

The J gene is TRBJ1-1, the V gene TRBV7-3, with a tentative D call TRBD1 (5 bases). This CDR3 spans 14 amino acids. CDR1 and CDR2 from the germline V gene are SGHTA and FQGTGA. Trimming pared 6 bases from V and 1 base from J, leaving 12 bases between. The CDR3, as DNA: TGTGCCAGCAGGGGGGAGGGAGGGAACACTGAAGCTTTCTTT. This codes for CASRGEGGNTEAFF. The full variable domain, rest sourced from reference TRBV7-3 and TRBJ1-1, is GAGVSQTPSNKVTEKGKYVELRCDPISGHTALYWYRQSLGQGPEFLIYFQGTGAADDSGLPNDRFFAVRPEGSVSTLKIQRTERGDSAVYLCASRGEGGNTEAFFGQGTRLTVV.

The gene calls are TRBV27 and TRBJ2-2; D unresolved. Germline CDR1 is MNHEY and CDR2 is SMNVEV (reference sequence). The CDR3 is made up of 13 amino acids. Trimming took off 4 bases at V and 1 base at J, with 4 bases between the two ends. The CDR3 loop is CASSSGNTGELFF. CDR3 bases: TGTGCCAGCAGTTCGGGGAACACCGGGGAGCTGTTTTTT.

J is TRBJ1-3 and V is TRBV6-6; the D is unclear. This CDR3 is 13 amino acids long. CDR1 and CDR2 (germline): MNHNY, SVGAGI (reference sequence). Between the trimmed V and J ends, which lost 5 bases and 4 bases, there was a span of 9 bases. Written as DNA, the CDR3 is TGTGCCAGCAGTGGCTCGGGAGGAAACACCATATATTTT. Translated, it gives CASSGSGGNTIYF.

CDR3 in DNA: TGTGCCAGCAGCCGAGGTGTGGGAGAGACCCAGTACTTC. Protein: CASSRGVGETQYF. The chain joins TRBV14 to TRBJ2-5, with D hard to call. This CDR3 has 13 amino acids. Trimming took off 4 bases at V and 4 bases at J, with 10 bases between the two ends. Germline V CDR1 and CDR2: SGHDN, FVKESK.

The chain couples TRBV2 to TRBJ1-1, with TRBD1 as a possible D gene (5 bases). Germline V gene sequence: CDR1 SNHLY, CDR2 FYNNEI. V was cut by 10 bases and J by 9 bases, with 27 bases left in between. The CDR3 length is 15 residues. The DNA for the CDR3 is TGTGCCATTCAGGCCCAAGGGCAGGGTAGATACCAAGCTTTCTTT. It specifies CAIQAQGQGRYQAFF. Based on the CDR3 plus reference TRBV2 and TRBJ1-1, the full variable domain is EPEVTQTPSHQVTQMGQEVILRCVPISNHLYFYWYRQILGQKVEFLVSFYNNEISEKSEIFDDQFSVERPDGSNFTLKIRSTKLEDSAMYFCAIQAQGQGRYQAFFGQGTRLTVV.

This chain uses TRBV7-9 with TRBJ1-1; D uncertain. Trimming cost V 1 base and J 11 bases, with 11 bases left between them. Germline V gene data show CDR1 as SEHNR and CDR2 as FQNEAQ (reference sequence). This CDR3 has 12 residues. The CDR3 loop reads CASSLEALRAFF. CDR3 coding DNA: TGTGCCAGCAGCTTAGAAGCGTTGAGGGCTTTCTTT.

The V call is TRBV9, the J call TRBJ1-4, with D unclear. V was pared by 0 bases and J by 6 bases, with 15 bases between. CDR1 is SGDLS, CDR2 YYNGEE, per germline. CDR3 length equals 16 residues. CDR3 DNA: TGTGCCAGCAGCGTAGATAAAGGCGGAGGGCATGAAAAACTGTTTTTT. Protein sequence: CASSVDKGGGHEKLFF.

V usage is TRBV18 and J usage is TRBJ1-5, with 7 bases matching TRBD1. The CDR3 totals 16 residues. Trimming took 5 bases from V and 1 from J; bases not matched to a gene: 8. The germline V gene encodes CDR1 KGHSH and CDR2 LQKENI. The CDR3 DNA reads TGTGCCAGCTCAGCCGACAGGGCCGGGAGCAATCAGCCCCAGCATTTT. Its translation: CASSADRAGSNQPQHF.

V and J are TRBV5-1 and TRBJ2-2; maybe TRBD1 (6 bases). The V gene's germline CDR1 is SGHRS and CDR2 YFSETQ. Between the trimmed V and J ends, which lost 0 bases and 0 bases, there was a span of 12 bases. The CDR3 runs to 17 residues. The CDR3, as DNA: TGCGCCAGCAGCTTGGTTCAGGGGTTGGCGAACACCGGGGAGCTGTTTTTT. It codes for CASSLVQGLANTGELFF.

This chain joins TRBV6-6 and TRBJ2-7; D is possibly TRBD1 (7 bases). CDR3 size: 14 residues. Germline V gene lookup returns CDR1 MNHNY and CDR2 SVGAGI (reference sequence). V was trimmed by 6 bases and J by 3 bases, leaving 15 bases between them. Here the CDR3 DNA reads TGTGCCAGCAGCCGCGGGACAGCTTACTACGAGCAGTACTTC. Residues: CASSRGTAYYEQYF.

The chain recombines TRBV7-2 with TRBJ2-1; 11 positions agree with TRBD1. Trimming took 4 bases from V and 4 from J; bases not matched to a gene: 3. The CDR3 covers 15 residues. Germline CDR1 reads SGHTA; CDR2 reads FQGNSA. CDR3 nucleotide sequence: TGTGCCAGCAGCTGGGGACAGGGGGATTACAATGAGCAGTTCTTC. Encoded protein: CASSWGQGDYNEQFF.

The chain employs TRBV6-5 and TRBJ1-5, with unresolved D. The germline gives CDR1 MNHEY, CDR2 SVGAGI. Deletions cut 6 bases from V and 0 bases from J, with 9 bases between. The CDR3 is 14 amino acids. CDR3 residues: CASSTSYSNQPQHF. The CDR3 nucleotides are TGTGCCAGCAGCACCAGTTATAGCAATCAGCCCCAGCATTTT.

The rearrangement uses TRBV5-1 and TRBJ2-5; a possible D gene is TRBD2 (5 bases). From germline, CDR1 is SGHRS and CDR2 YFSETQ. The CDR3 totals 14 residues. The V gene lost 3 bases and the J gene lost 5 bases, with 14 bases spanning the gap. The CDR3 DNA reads TGCGCCAGCAGCTCCTTGAATAGCGCGGAGACCCAGTACTTC. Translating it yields CASSSLNSAETQYF.

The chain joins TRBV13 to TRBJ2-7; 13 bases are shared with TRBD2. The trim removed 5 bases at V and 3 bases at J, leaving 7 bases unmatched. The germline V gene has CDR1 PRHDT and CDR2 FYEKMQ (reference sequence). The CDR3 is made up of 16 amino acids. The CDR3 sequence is CASSTRGLAGVYEQYF. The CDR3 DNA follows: TGTGCCAGCAGCACACGAGGACTAGCGGGAGTCTACGAGCAGTACTTC.

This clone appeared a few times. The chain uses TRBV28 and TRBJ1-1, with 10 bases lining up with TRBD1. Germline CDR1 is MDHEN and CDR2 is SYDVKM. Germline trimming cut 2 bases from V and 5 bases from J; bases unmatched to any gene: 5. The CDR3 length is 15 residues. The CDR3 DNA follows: TGTGCCAGCAGTTTAGGACAGGGGGACCGGACTGAAGCTTTCTTT. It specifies CASSLGQGDRTEAFF.